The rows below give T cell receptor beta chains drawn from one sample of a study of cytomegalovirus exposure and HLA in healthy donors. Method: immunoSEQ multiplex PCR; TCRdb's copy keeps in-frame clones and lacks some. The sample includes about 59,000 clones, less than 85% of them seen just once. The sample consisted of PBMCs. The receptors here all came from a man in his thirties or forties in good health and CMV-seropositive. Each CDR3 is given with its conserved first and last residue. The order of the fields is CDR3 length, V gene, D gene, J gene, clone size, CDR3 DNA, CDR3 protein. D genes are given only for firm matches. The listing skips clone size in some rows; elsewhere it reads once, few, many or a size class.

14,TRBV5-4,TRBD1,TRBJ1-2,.,TGTGCCAGCAGCAGACGACAGGGGGGAGATGGCTACACCTTC,CASSRRQGGDGYTF
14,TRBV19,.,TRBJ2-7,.,TGTGCCACCTCACCAGCGGCGCCTACCTACGAGCAGTACTTC,CATSPAAPTYEQYF
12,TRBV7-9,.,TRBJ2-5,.,TGTGCCAGCACGGGGGAGTGGGAGACCCAGTACTTC,CASTGEWETQYF
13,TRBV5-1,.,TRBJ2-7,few,TGCGCCAGCAGCCCCGATCAGGGATCCGAGCAGTACTTC,CASSPDQGSEQYF
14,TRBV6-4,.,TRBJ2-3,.,TGTGCCAGCAGTGCCGGACTCGACACAGATACGCAGTATTTT,CASSAGLDTDTQYF
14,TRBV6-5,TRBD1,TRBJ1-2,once,TGTGCCAGCAGTTACTCGGCAGGGGGAGTTGGCTACACCTTC,CASSYSAGGVGYTF
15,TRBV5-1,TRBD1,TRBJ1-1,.,TGCGCCAGCAGCTTGAGAGGACAGGGCCAAGGTGAAGCTTTCTTT,CASSLRGQGQGEAFF
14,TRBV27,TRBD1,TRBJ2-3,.,TGTGCCAGCAGTCAGGGACAGGGATCAGATACGCAGTATTTT,CASSQGQGSDTQYF
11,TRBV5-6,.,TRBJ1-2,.,TGTGCCAGCAGCTCTAGACGTGGCTACACCTTC,CASSSRRGYTF
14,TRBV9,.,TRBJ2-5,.,TGTGCCAGCAGCCCGCGAATTCAACAAGAGACCCAGTACTTC,CASSPRIQQETQYF
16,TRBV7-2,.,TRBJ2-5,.,TGTGCCAGCAGCTTAGGGCGGGCCTTGTACCAAGAGACCCAGTACTTC,CASSLGRALYQETQYF
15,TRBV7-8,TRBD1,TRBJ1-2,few,TGTGCCAGCAGCGCATTTGGGACAGAACAATATGGCTACACCTTC,CASSAFGTEQYGYTF
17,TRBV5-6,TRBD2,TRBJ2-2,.,TGTGCCAGCAGCTTGCTACTAGCGCTGTCGAACACCGGGGAGCTGTTTTTT,CASSLLLALSNTGELFF
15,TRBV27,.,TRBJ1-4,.,TGTGCCAGCCTTCCCAGACTGGCAACTAATGAAAAACTGTTTTTT,CASLPRLATNEKLFF
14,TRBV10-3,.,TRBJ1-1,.,TGTGCCATCAGTGAGTCAGGGGTGAACACTGAAGCTTTCTTT,CAISESGVNTEAFF
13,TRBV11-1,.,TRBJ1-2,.,TGTGCCAGCAGCTTCCGACAGTTCTATGGCTACACCTTC,CASSFRQFYGYTF
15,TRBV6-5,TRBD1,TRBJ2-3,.,TGTGCCAGCAGGACAACAGGGGGTGTCCCGGAGGAGCAGTATTTT,CASRTTGGVPEEQYF
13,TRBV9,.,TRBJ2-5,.,TGTGCCAGCAGCGTAGAGGGGAAGTCGTCCCAGTACTTC,CASSVEGKSSQYF
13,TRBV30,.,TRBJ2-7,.,TGTGCCTGGAGGATAGACACTTCCTACGAGCAGTACTTC,CAWRIDTSYEQYF
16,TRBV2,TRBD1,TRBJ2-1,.,TGTGCCAGCAGTCCCGGGACAGGCGTTTCCTACAATGAGCAGTTCTTC,CASSPGTGVSYNEQFF
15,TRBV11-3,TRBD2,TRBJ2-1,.,TGTGCCAGCAGCCCGAGGCGGGGGGCCCACAATGAGCAGTTCTTC,CASSPRRGAHNEQFF
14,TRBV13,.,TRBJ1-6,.,TGTGCCAGCAGCAAGGGGTCCTATAATTCACCCCTCCACTTT,CASSKGSYNSPLHF
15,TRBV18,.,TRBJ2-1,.,TGTGCCAGCTCACCAGGAGGCGGGGGCTGGAATGAGCAGTTCTTC,CASSPGGGGWNEQFF
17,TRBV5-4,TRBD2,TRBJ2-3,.,TGTGCCAGCAGCTTGGGGACTAGCGGCCAATTAACAGATACGCAGTATTTT,CASSLGTSGQLTDTQYF
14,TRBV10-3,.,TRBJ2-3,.,TGTGCCACCCGGGAAAGCGGGCGCACAGATACGCAGTATTTT,CATRESGRTDTQYF
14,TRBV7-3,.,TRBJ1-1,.,TGTGCCAGCAGCTTAGCAGGCGAGAACACTGAAGCTTTCTTT,CASSLAGENTEAFF
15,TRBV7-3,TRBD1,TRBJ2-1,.,TGTGCCAGCAGCCGAAGACAGGGGTACTACAATGAGCAGTTCTTC,CASSRRQGYYNEQFF
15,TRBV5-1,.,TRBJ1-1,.,TGCGCCAGCCTGACGGGATCGGGGAGGAACACTGAAGCTTTCTTT,CASLTGSGRNTEAFF
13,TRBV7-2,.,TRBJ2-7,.,TGTGCCAGCAGCGCGCAGGGATCCTACGAGCAGTACTTC,CASSAQGSYEQYF
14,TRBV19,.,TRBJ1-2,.,TGTGCCAGTACCCCGGGACGGGGAGGTTATGGCTACACCTTC,CASTPGRGGYGYTF
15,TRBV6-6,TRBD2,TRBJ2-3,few,TGTGCCACCCTGTCCGGGACTAGCGGCACAGATACGCAGTATTTT,CATLSGTSGTDTQYF
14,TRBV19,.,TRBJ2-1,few,TGTGCCAGTAAGCGAGGAAGCTCCTACAATGAGCAGTTCTTC,CASKRGSSYNEQFF
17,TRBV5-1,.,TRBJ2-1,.,TGCGCCAGCAGCTTCGGACTACTAGCAGGCTCCTACAATGAGCAGTTCTTC,CASSFGLLAGSYNEQFF
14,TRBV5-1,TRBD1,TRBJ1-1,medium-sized,TGCGCCAGTACTAGGACAGGGAGCCCATCCGAAGCTTTCTTT,CASTRTGSPSEAFF
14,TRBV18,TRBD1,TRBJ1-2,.,TGTGCCAGCTCCCTAGACCGGGGGACAGTCGGCTACACCTTC,CASSLDRGTVGYTF
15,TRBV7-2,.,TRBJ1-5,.,TGTGCCAGCAGCCCCTCCGCGGGGGGAAATCAGCCCCAGCATTTT,CASSPSAGGNQPQHF